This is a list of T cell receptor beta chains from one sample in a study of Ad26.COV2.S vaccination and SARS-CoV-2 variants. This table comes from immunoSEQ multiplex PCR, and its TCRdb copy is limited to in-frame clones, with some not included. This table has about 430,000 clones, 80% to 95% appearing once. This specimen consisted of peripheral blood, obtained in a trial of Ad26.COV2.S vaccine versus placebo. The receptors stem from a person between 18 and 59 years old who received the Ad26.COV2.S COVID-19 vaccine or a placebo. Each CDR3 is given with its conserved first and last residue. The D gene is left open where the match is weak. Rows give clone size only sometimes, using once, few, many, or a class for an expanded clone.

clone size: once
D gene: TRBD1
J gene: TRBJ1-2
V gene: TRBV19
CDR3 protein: CASSAPGQGMGGYTF
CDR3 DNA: TGTGCCAGTAGTGCGCCGGGACAGGGGATGGGAGGCTACACCTTC

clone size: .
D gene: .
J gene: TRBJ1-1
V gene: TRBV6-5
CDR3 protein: CASSYSSPIVEAFF
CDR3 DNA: TGTGCCAGCAGTTACTCGTCTCCTATCGTTGAAGCTTTCTTT

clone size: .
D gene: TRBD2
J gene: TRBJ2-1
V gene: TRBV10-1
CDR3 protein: CASSPGGIGTYNEQFF
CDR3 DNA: TGCGCCAGCAGCCCCGGGGGGATCGGCACCTACAATGAGCAGTTCTTC

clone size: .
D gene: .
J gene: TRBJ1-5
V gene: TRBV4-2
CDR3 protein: CASSLEGQADQPQHF
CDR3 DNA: TGTGCCAGCAGTCTAGAGGGTCAGGCCGATCAGCCCCAGCATTTT

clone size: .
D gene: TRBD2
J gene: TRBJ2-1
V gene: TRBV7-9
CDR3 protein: CASSFGGRGDNEQFF
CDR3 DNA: TGTGCCAGCAGCTTCGGCGGGAGGGGCGACAATGAGCAGTTCTTC

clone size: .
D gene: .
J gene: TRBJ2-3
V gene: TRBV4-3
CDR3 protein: CASSQEWEDTQYF
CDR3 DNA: TGCGCCAGCAGCCAAGAATGGGAGGATACGCAGTATTTT

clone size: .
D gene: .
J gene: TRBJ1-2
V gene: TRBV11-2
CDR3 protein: CASSSQGYYGYTF
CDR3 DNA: TGTGCCAGCAGCTCGCAGGGGTACTATGGCTACACCTTC

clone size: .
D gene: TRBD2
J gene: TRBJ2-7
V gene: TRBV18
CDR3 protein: CASSHTTSGRGAYEQYF
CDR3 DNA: TGTGCCAGCTCACACACTACTAGCGGGAGAGGGGCCTACGAGCAGTACTTC

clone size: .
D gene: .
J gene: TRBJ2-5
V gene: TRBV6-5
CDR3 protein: CASRGGLQETQYF
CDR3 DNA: TGTGCCAGCAGGGGGGGTTTGCAAGAGACCCAGTACTTC

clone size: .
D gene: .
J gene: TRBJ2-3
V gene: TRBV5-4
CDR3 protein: CASSLGRNTDTQYF
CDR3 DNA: TGTGCCAGCAGCTTGGGGCGAAACACAGATACGCAGTATTTT

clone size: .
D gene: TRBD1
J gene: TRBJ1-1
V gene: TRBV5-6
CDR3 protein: CASREVRTGNTEAFF
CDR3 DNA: TGTGCCAGCAGGGAGGTACGGACAGGGAACACTGAAGCTTTCTTT

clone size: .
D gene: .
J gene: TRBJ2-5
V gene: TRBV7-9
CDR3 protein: CASSPLASQETQYF
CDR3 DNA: TGTGCCAGCAGTCCTCTAGCGTCACAAGAGACCCAGTACTTC

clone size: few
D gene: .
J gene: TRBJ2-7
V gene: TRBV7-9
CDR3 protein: CASTVAYEQYF
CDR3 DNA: TGTGCCAGCACGGTGGCCTACGAGCAGTACTTC

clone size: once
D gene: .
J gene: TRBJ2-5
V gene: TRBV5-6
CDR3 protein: CASSLGQQETQYF
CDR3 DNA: TGTGCCAGCAGCTTGGGCCAGCAAGAGACCCAGTACTTC

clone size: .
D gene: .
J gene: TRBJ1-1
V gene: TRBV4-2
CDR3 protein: CASSQGGGATEAFF
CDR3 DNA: TGTGCCAGCAGCCAAGGTGGGGGGGCCACTGAAGCTTTCTTT

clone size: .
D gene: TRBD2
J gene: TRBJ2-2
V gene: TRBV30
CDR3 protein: CAWSPYLRTSGWDPHTGELFF
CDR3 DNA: TGTGCCTGGAGTCCCTACCTAAGGACTAGCGGTTGGGATCCCCACACCGGGGAGCTGTTTTTT

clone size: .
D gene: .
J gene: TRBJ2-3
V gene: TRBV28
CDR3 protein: CASSLKLVGDTQYF
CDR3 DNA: TGTGCCAGCAGTTTGAAGCTAGTTGGAGATACGCAGTATTTT

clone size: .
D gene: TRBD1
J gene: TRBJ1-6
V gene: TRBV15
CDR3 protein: CATSPRGTGLNSPLHF
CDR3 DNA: TGTGCCACCAGCCCCCGAGGGACAGGCCTTAATTCACCCCTCCACTTT

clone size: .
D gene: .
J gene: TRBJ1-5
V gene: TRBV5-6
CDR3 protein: CASSLTGDGKPQHF
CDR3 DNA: TGTGCCAGCAGCTTGACAGGAGATGGGAAGCCCCAGCATTTT

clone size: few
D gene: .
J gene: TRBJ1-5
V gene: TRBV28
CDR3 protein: CASLLTGSQRFNQPQHF
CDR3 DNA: TGTGCCAGCCTTCTAACTGGGAGTCAGAGGTTCAATCAGCCCCAGCATTTT

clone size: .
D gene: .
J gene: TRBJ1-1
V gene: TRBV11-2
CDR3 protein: CASSLSRVDTEAFF
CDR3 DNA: TGTGCCAGCAGCTTATCTAGGGTTGACACTGAAGCTTTCTTT

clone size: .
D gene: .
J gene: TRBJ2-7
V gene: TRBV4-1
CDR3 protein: CASSQDEGSYEQYF
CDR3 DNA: TGCGCCAGCAGCCAAGATGAAGGGTCTTACGAGCAGTACTTC

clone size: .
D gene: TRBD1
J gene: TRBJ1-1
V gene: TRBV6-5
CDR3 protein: CASSLQGGTEAFF
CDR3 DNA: TGTGCCAGCAGCTTACAGGGGGGCACTGAAGCTTTCTTT

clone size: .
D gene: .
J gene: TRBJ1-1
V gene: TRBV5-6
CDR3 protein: CASRLGGNTEAFF
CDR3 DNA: TGTGCCAGCAGGCTTGGGGGAAACACTGAAGCTTTCTTT

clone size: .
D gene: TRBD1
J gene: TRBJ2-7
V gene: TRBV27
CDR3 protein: CASSRPGQGTYEQYF
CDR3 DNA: TGTGCCAGCAGCAGACCGGGACAGGGTACGTACGAGCAGTACTTC

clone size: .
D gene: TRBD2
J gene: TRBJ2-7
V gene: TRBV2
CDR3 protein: CAIIGTSNYEQYF
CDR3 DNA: TGTGCCATTATAGGGACTAGCAACTACGAGCAGTACTTC

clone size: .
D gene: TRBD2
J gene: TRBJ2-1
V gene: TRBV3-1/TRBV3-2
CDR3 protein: CASSPWTSGSWDNEQFF
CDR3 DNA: TGTGCCAGCAGCCCGTGGACTAGCGGGAGTTGGGACAATGAGCAGTTCTTC

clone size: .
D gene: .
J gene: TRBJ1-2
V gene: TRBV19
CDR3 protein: CASQNLVKGGYGYTF
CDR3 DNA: TGTGCCAGCCAGAACCTCGTGAAGGGCGGCTATGGCTACACCTTC

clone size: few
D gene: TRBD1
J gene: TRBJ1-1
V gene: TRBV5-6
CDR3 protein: CASTRTGTFGTEAFF
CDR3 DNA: TGTGCCAGTACCAGGACAGGGACCTTCGGCACTGAAGCTTTCTTT

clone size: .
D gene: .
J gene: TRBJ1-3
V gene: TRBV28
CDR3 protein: CAAQGYRRGNTIYF
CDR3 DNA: TGTGCCGCACAGGGATATCGAAGAGGAAACACCATATATTTT

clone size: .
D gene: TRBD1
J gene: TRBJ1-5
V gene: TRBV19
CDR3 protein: CASSLSPQDRGYQPQHF
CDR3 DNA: TGTGCCAGTAGTCTCAGTCCACAAGACAGGGGCTATCAGCCCCAGCATTTT

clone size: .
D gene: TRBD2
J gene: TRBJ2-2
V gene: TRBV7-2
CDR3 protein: CASSLEGSGGQNTGELFF
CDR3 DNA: TGTGCCAGCAGCTTAGAAGGTAGCGGGGGACAGAACACCGGGGAGCTGTTTTTT

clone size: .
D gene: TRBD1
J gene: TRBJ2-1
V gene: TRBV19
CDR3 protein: CASSNTPGQGLDEQFF
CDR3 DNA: TGTGCCAGTAGTAATACACCGGGACAGGGGTTAGATGAGCAGTTCTTC

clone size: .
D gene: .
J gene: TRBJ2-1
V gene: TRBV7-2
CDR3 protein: CASSLGVSVLYNEQFF
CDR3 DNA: TGTGCCAGCAGCTTAGGGGTTAGCGTACTGTACAATGAGCAGTTCTTC

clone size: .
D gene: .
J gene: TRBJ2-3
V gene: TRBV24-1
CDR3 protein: CATSGSFTDTQYF
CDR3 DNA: TGTGCCACCAGTGGCTCCTTCACAGATACGCAGTATTTT

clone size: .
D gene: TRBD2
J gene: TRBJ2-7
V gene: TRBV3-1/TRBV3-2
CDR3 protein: CASSLGLAGGPDEQYF
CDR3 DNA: TGTGCCAGCAGCCTCGGACTAGCGGGAGGGCCAGACGAGCAGTACTTC

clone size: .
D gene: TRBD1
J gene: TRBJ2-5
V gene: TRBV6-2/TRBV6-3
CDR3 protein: CASSYSLTGPTQYF
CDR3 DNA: TGTGCCAGCAGTTATTCCCTGACAGGGCCAACCCAGTACTTC

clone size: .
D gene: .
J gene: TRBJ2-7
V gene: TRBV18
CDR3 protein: CASSPPLAYEQYF
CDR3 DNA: TGTGCCAGCTCACCACCCCTAGCCTACGAGCAGTACTTC

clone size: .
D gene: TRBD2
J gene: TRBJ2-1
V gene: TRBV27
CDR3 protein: CASSFSGSYSEQFF
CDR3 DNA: TGTGCCAGCAGTTTTAGCGGGAGTTACTCTGAGCAGTTCTTC

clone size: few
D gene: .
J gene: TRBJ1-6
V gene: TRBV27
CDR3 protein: CASSFPGPVGALHF
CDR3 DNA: TGTGCCAGCAGTTTCCCAGGTCCGGTTGGGGCCCTCCACTTT

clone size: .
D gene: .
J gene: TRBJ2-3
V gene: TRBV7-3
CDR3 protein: CASRSTGSDTQYF
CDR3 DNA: TGTGCCAGCAGAAGTACAGGGTCAGATACGCAGTATTTT

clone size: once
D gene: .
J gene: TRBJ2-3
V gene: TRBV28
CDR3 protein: CASSPARVEGTQYF
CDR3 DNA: TGTGCCAGCAGTCCGGCTAGGGTGGAGGGTACGCAGTATTTT

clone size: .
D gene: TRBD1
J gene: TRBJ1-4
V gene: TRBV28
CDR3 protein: CASSLRQGAPTNEKLFF
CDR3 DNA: TGTGCCAGCAGTTTAAGACAGGGGGCCCCAACTAATGAAAAACTGTTTTTT

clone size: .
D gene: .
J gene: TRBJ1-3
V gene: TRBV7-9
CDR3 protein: CASSPQGNTIYF
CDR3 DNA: TGTGCCAGCAGCCCCCAAGGAAACACCATATATTTT

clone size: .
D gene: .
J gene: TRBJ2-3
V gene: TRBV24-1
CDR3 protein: CATSDLRGAGADTQYF
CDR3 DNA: TGTGCCACCAGTGATTTAAGGGGGGCGGGCGCAGATACGCAGTATTTT

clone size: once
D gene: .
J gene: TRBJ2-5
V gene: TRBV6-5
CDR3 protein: CASSYKVGGETQYF
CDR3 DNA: TGTGCCAGCAGTTACAAGGTCGGGGGAGAGACCCAGTACTTC

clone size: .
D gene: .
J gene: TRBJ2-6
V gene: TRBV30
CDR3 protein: CAWSVGGGANVLTF
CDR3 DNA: TGTGCCTGGAGTGTGGGAGGTGGGGCCAACGTCCTGACTTTC

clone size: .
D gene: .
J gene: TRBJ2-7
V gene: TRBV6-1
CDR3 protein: CASSEAAGQSSYEQYF
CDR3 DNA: TGTGCCAGCAGTGAAGCGGCCGGACAAAGCTCCTACGAGCAGTACTTC

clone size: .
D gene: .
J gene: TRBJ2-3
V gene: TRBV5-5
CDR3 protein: CASSRAFGNPDTQYF
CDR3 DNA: TGTGCCAGCAGTCGGGCATTCGGTAACCCAGATACGCAGTATTTT

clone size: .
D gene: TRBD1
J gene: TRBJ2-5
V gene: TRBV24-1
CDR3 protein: CATSTGGTETQYF
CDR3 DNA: TGTGCCACCTCAACAGGGGGCACTGAGACCCAGTACTTC

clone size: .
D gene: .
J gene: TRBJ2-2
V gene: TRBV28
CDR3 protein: CASIKGWGRSGRSNTGELFF
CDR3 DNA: TGTGCCAGCATCAAGGGCTGGGGGAGGTCTGGGAGGTCAAACACCGGGGAGCTGTTTTTT

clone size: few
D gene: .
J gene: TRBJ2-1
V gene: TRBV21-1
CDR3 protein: CASSKWAGIPYNEQFF
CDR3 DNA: TGTGCCAGCAGCAAGTGGGCAGGGATCCCCTACAATGAGCAGTTCTTC

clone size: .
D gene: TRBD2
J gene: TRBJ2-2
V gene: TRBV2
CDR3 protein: CARTSGRETGELFF
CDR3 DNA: TGTGCCAGGACTAGCGGGAGGGAAACCGGGGAGCTGTTTTTT

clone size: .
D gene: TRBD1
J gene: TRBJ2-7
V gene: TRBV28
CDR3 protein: CASIAGTGFYEQYF
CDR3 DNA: TGTGCCAGCATCGCCGGGACAGGATTCTACGAGCAGTACTTC

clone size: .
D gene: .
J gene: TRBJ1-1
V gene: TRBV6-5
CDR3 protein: CASSYSDKNTEAFF
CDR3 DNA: TGTGCCAGCAGTTACTCCGACAAGAACACTGAAGCTTTCTTT

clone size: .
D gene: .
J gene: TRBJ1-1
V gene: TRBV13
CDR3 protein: CASSLEGNTEAFF
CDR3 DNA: TGTGCCAGCAGCTTAGAGGGGAACACTGAAGCTTTCTTT

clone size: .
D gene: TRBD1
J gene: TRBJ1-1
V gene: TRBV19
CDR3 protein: CASSTLTGRNTEAFF
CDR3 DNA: TGTGCCAGTAGTACCCTGACAGGGCGAAACACTGAAGCTTTCTTT

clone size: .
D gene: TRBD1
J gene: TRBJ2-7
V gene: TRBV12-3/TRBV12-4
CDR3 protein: CASRGTGMAEQYF
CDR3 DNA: TGTGCCAGCAGGGGGACAGGGATGGCCGAGCAGTACTTC

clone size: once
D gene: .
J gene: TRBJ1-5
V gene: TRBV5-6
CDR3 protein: CASSLYGASNQPQHF
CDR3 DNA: TGTGCCAGCAGCTTGTACGGGGCGAGCAATCAGCCCCAGCATTTT

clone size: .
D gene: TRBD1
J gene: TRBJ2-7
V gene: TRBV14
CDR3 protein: CASSLTGGWYEQYF
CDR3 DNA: TGTGCCAGCAGCCTAACAGGGGGTTGGTACGAGCAGTACTTC